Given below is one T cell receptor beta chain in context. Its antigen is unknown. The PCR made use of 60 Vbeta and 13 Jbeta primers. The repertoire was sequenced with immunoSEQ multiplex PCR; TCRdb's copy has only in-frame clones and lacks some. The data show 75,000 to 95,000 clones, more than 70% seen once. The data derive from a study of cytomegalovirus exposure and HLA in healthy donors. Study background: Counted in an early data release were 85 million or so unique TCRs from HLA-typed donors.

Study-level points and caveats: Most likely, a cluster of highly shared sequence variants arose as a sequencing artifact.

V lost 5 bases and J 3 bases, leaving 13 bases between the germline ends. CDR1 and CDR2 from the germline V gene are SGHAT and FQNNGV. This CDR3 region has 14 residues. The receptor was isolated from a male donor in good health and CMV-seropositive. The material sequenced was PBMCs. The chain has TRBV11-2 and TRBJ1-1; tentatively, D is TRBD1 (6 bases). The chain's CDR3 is CASSTIQGHTEAFF. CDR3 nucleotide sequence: TGTGCCAGCAGCACTATACAGGGACACACTGAAGCTTTCTTT.